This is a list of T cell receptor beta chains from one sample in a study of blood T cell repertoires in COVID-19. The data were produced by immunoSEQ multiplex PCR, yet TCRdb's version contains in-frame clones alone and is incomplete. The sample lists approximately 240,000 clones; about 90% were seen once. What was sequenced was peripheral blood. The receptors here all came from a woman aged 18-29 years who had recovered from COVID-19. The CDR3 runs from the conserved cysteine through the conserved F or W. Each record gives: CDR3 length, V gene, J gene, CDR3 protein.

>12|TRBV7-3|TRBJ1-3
CASSEQGNTIYF
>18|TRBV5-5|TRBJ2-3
CASSLARTSGRAGDTQYF
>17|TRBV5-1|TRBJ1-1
CASSFRPGDPANTEAFF
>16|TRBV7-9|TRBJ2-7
CASSSRTSGALYEQYF
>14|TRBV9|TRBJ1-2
CASSVGAGPDGYTF
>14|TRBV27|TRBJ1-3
CASSSTYSGNTIYF
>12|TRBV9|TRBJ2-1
CASSVLDNEQFF
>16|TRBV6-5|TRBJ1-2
CASSYSDRVLLGGYTF
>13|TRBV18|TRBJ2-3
CASSGVGTDTQYF
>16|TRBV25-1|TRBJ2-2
CASSDRETGGSGELFF
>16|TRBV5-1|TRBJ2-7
CASSPRVGGRSYEQYF
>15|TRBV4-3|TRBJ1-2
CASSQEAGGPYGYTF
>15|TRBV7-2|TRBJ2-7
CASSYEAESPYEQYF
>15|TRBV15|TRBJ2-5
CATSRDQGNQETQYF
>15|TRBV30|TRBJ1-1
CAWNPTGTGSPEAFF
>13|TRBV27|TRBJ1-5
CATQTVANQPQHF
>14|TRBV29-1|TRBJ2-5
CSVAVSSLGETQYF
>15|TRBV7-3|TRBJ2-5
CASSPQVGDGETQYF
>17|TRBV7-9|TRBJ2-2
CASSLSIGGGLDGELFF
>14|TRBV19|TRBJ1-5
CASSQTGNNQPQHF
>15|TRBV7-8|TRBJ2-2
CASRGGTGRSGELFF
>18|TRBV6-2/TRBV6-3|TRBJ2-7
CASSFGTSGRDRPYEQYF
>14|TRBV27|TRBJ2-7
CASSPTGEVYEQYF
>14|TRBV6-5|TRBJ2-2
CASTQGAGTGELFF
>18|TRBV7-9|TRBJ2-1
CASSSPSSGTHSVYEQFF
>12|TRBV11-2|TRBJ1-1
CASSLAYTEAFF
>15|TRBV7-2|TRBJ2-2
CASSLEQGGTGELFF
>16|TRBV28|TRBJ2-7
CASRRGQGGNPYEQYF
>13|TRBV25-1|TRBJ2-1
CASSESLDRAHFF
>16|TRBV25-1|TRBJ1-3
CASPVMWGVGGNTIYF
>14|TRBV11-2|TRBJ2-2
CASSLGLNTGELFF
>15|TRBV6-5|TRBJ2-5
CASSYADRGWETQYF
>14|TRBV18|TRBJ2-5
CASSRQQGRETQYF
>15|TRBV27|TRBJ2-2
CASTTWAEYTGELFF
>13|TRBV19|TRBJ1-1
CASSIGPNTEAFF
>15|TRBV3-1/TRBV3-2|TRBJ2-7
CASSQVAGGPDEQYF
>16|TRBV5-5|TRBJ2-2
CASSLQGLPHTGELFF
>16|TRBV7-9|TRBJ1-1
CASSPTGRLTNTEAFF
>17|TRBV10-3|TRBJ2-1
CAIRGTSGRSSYNEQFF
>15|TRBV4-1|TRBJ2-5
CASSRLINVKETQYF
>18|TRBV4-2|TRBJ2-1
CASSHPPGLAGDDNEQFF
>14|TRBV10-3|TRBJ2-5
CAISESTGMETQYF
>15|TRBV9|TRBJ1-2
CASSERRAIVYGYTF
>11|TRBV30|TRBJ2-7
CASARRGEQYF
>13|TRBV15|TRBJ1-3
CATSNLSGNTIYF
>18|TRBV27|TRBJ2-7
CASSQRLPGLAGKNGQYF
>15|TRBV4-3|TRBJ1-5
CASSQDRGEDQPQHF
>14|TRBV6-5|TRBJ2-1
CASSSPTTNNEQFF
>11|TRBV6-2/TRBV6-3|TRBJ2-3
CASSYSEAQYF
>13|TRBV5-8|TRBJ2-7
CASSLRLPYEQYF
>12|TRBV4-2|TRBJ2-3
CASSQATDTQYF
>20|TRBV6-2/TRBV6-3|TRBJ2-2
CASSYEYTSAKPHNTGELFF
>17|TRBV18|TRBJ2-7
CASSPRVAGAVSYEQYF
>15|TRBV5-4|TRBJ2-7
CASSLAGASGDEQYF
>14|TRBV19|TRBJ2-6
CASTDRRGANVLTF
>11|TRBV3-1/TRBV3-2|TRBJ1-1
CASSHDTEAFF
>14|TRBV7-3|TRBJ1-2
CASSPGQPNYGYTF